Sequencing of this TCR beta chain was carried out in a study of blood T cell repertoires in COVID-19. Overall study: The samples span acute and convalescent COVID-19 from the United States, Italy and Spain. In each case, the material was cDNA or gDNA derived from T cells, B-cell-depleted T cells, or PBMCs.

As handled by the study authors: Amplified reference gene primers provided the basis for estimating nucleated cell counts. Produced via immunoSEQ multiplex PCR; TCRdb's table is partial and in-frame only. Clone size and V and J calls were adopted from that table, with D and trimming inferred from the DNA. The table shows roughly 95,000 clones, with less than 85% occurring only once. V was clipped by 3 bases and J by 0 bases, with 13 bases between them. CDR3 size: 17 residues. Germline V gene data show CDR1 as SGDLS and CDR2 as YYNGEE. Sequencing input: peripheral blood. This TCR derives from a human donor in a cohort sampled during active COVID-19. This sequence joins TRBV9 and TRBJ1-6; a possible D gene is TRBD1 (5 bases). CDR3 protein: CASSAKQGSSYNSPLHF. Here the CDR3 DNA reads TGTGCCAGCAGCGCAAAGCAGGGTAGCTCCTATAATTCACCCCTCCACTTT.